This T cell receptor beta chain was documented in a study of T cells in narcolepsy. Findings of the study overall: Some memory CD4+ repertoires had no autoreactive clone sequences. HCRT-specific and TRIB2-specific autoreactive clonotypes appeared among same-patient CSF and blood CD4+ clonotypes. Healthy controls reportedly lacked the autoreactive clonotypes serially found in patients' blood.

This clone occurred once. The antigen remains unidentified. Profiled with immunoSEQ multiplex PCR; TCRdb holds only in-frame clones, not every one. The data hold some 30,000 clones, with approximately 89% observed a single time. This CDR3 has 14 residues. Germline loops: CDR1 MNHGY, CDR2 SVAAGI. The ends were cut back, 0 bases at V and 4 bases at J, with 10 bases in the middle. Sequencing used CD45RA- memory CD4+ T cells from PBMCs. This TCR came from a human donor with narcolepsy. The V and J genes are TRBV6-9 and TRBJ2-7; maybe TRBD1 (6 bases). The CDR3: CASSYSGRGYEQYF. Written as DNA, the CDR3 is TGTGCCAGCAGTTATTCGGGCAGGGGTTACGAGCAGTACTTC.